One sample yielded the 12 T cell receptor beta chains listed below, sequenced in a study of post-analysis software for immune sequencing data. Study results and caveats: Patients used about five TRBV segments, including TRBV5-6, TRBV5-1 and TRBV20-1, more often than controls.

Unique molecular identifiers had been added to the TCR beta cDNA libraries. TCRdb processed the PCR reads anew with MiXCR; each CDR3 protein has one entry. Of 740,000 or so distinct CDR3 sequences in the sample, approximately 53% are singletons; the top ten hold over 4%. The antigens these receptors bind are not known. Sequenced sample: blood. Receptors were obtained from a girl under 18 with multiple sclerosis.

This chain connects TRBV24-1 to TRBJ2-1; perhaps TRBD1 as D (6 bases). Germline V lookup: CDR1 KGHDR, CDR2 SFDVKD. The length of the CDR3 is 15 residues. V lost 3 bases, J lost 7 bases, and 15 bases lay in between. The CDR3 here is CATSDPKPGENEQFF. Here the CDR3 DNA reads TGTGCCACCAGTGATCCAAAGCCAGGGGAAAATGAGCAGTTCTTC.

This sequence joins TRBV24-1 and TRBJ1-1; 7 bases match TRBD1. Germline V gives CDR1 KGHDR, CDR2 SFDVKD. The V and J ends lost 7 bases and 0 bases, in that order; junction bases with no gene match: 13. The CDR3 covers 17 residues. CDR3 sequence (DNA): TGTGCCACCAGGGAAGTAAAAGGGGGCGAGCTGAACACTGAAGCTTTCTTT. Translation gives CATREVKGGELNTEAFF.

This clonotype was recorded a few times. The DNA of the CDR3 is TGTGCCAGCACTTACGCGGGGGATACGCAGTATTTT. Protein sequence: CASTYAGDTQYF. This chain links TRBV2 with TRBJ2-3; the D gene is possibly TRBD2 (6 bases). The CDR3 is 12 amino acids. The germline gives CDR1 SNHLY, CDR2 FYNNEI. Trimming removed 7 bases at V and 6 bases at J, with 11 bases between.

This sequence joins TRBV20-1 and TRBJ2-7; 10 nucleotides match TRBD1. The CDR3 sequence is 16 residues long. CDR1 is DFQATT, CDR2 SNEGSKA, per germline (reference sequence). The V segment lost 2 bases and the J segment 7 bases; nucleotides outside the gene matches: 14. Written as DNA, the CDR3 is TGCAGTGCTAGAAGACTAGGGACAGGGGAGTCGGGAGAGCAGTACTTC. It encodes CSARRLGTGESGEQYF.

This clonotype came up a few times. The J gene is TRBJ2-1, the V gene TRBV7-2; D is ambiguous. Germline V CDR1 and CDR2: SGHTA, FQGNSA. Trimming cost V 0 bases and J 0 bases, with 12 bases left between them. The CDR3 has 17 amino acids. CDR3 amino acids: CASSLATSVDSYNEQFF. The CDR3 nucleotides read TGTGCCAGCAGCTTAGCGACCTCAGTGGACTCCTACAATGAGCAGTTCTTC.

V and J are TRBV15 and TRBJ2-5; D is possibly TRBD2 (5 bases). This CDR3 is built from 13 residues. Germline V CDR1 and CDR2: LNHNV, YYDKDF (reference sequence). Trimming removed 7 bases from V and 5 bases from J, with 14 bases in between. CDR3 nucleotide sequence: TGTGCCACCAAGCCGGCCAGAGGGGAGACCCAGTACTTC. Amino acid sequence: CATKPARGETQYF.

The CDR3 DNA reads as TGCGCCAGCAGCCCCACACCGGGACTAGCGGGAGAAACAGATACGCAGTATTTT. Its translation: CASSPTPGLAGETDTQYF. V is TRBV5-1 and J is TRBJ2-3; 14 positions agree with TRBD2. Germline V lookup: CDR1 SGHRS, CDR2 YFSETQ. The CDR3 runs 18 residues. J lost 3 bases, V lost 4 bases, and 10 bases had no gene match.

The chain recombines TRBV27 with TRBJ2-5; a possible D gene is TRBD2 (5 bases). CDR3 length equals 16 residues. V was cut by 4 bases and J by 4 bases, with 19 bases left in between. Germline-derived CDR1 and CDR2 are MNHEY and SMNVEV (reference sequence). This CDR3 reads CASSSREPDLLETQYF. The CDR3 DNA sequence: TGTGCCAGCAGTTCCCGGGAACCCGACCTCCTAGAGACCCAGTACTTC.

This clonotype was picked up a small number of times. The chain links TRBV12-3 or TRBV12-4 to TRBJ2-6; D is undetermined. The V gene lost 2 bases and the J gene lost 0 bases, with 8 bases spanning the gap. The CDR3 has 16 residues. CDR3 nucleotide sequence: TGTGCCAGCAGTTTAAGGTCTGGCTCTGGGGCCAACGTCCTGACTTTC. It is translated as CASSLRSGSGANVLTF.

This chain links TRBV29-1 with TRBJ2-3, with 9 nucleotides matching TRBD2. This CDR3 spans 15 amino acids. The V gene's germline CDR1 is SQVTM and CDR2 ANQGSEA. V shed 3 bases and J 0 bases; nucleotides not matched to a gene: 4. CDR3 nucleotide sequence: TGCAGCGTTGACCGCGCGGGGGGGAGCACAGATACGCAGTATTTT. It is translated as CSVDRAGGSTDTQYF.

The CDR3 loop reads CASSQWGTNEKLFF. The CDR3 nucleotides read TGTGCCAGCAGCCAATGGGGTACTAATGAAAAACTGTTTTTT. The chain joins TRBV4-2 to TRBJ1-4; D is undetermined. This CDR3 has 14 residues. From germline, CDR1 is LGHNA and CDR2 YNFKEQ. V dropped 2 bases and J dropped 2 bases, with 6 bases sitting between them.

This chain uses TRBV4-1 with TRBJ2-5; TRBD1 matches at 12 bases. CDR1 is MGHRA, CDR2 YSYEKL, per germline. CDR3 size: 18 residues. J gave up 7 bases and V 4 bases, and 16 bases lay outside the gene matches. The CDR3 sequence: CASSRQTPGQGAFGTQYF. For the CDR3, the DNA is TGCGCCAGCAGCCGACAGACTCCGGGACAGGGGGCTTTTGGGACCCAGTACTTC.